Each of the 10 T cell receptor beta chains below was sequenced from the same sample in a study of control samples from healthy donors and cancer patients. Data came from immunoSEQ multiplex PCR; TCRdb stores just in-frame clones and leaves some out. In the table there are hundreds of thousands of clones, about nine tenths of which are singletons. The sample consisted of PBMCs. All receptors derive from a man aged 40-49 years with head and neck cancer.

CDR3 in DNA: TGTGCCAGCGGGGCGATTGGGACCCAGTACTTC. Translation gives CASGAIGTQYF. This chain joins TRBV27 and TRBJ2-5; perhaps TRBD1 as D (5 bases). The CDR3 is 11 residues long. V was trimmed by 8 bases and J by 7 bases, leaving 11 bases between them. CDR1 is MNHEY and CDR2 is SMNVEV in the germline V gene (reference sequence).

The chain joins TRBV14 to TRBJ2-7; possible D gene TRBD2, 5 bases. The germline V gene has CDR1 SGHDN and CDR2 FVKESK. CDR3 length: 16 residues. The V and J ends lost 3 bases and 2 bases respectively, with 17 bases between them. CDR3 bases: TGTGCCAGCAGCCAGAGGGCGCTGCCGCCACCCTACGAGCAGTACTTC. This translates into CASSQRALPPPYEQYF.

The rearrangement links TRBV19 to TRBJ2-2; maybe TRBD2 (5 bases). V lost 3 bases to trimming and J lost 0 bases, with 11 bases between them. Germline loops: CDR1 LNHDA, CDR2 SQIVND (reference sequence). The CDR3 covers 16 residues. The CDR3 protein is CASSIGNWANTGELFF. CDR3 sequence (DNA): TGTGCCAGTAGTATCGGGAACTGGGCGAACACCGGGGAGCTGTTTTTT.

The chain links TRBV28 to TRBJ1-2; D is uncertain. The V gene lost 10 bases and the J gene lost 4 bases, with 7 bases spanning the gap. The germline CDR1 and CDR2 sequences are MDHEN and SYDVKM. This CDR3 is 10 amino acids long. The CDR3 loop reads CATTRYGYTF. DNA of the CDR3: TGTGCCACCACACGCTATGGCTACACCTTC.

The chain joins TRBV6-4 to TRBJ2-2, with no clear D. The V end was cut by 0 bases, the J end by 6 bases, with 11 bases between. In germline, CDR1 is MRHNA, CDR2 SNTAGT. This CDR3 has 15 residues. This chain's CDR3 is CASSDSLGPPGELFF. The CDR3 region has the DNA TGTGCCAGCAGTGACTCTTTGGGTCCACCCGGGGAGCTGTTTTTT.

The rearrangement links TRBV5-1 to TRBJ1-1, with TRBD1 as a possible D gene (5 bases). Trimming pared 2 bases from V and 0 bases from J, leaving 11 bases between. Germline assignment: CDR1 SGHRS and CDR2 YFSETQ. This CDR3 region has 15 residues. The CDR3 DNA sequence: TGCGCCAGCAGCTTTGCTCCGGGACTGAACACTGAAGCTTTCTTT. Encoded protein: CASSFAPGLNTEAFF.

The genes are TRBV28 and TRBJ1-1; no clear D gene. V dropped 5 bases and J dropped 0 bases, with 10 bases sitting between them. Germline CDR1 MDHEN, CDR2 SYDVKM. The CDR3 sequence is 14 residues long. CDR3 nucleotide sequence: TGTGCCAGCAGTCCCTCTCTCTTGAACACTGAAGCTTTCTTT. Translation gives CASSPSLLNTEAFF. Combining the CDR3 with reference TRBV28 and TRBJ1-1 gives the whole variable domain DVKVTQSSRYLVKRTGEKVFLECVQDMDHENMFWYRQDPGLGLRLIYFSYDVKMKEKGDIPEGYSVSREKKERFSLILESASTNQTSMYLCASSPSLLNTEAFFGQGTRLTVV.

CDR3 in amino acids: CATSRDRGGGEQYF. DNA for the CDR3: TGTGCCACCAGCAGAGATCGGGGGGGCGGCGAGCAGTACTTC. J is TRBJ2-7 and V is TRBV15; 8 positions match TRBD2. V lost 0 bases, J lost 6 bases, and 4 bases stayed unmatched. CDR1 is LNHNV and CDR2 is YYDKDF in the germline V gene (reference sequence). The CDR3 contains 14 residues. The full variable domain, rest sourced from reference TRBV15 and TRBJ2-7, is DAMVIQNPRYQVTQFGKPVTLSCSQTLNHNVMYWYQQKSSQAPKLLFHYYDKDFNNEADTPDNFQSRRPNTSFCFLDIRSPGLGDTAMYLCATSRDRGGGEQYFGPGTRLTVT.

This clone came up once. The V gene is TRBV27, the J gene TRBJ2-1, with D possibly being TRBD2 (6 bases). The CDR3 loop spans 16 amino acids. The germline CDR1 and CDR2 sequences are MNHEY and SMNVEV (reference sequence). V lost 6 bases, J lost 0 bases, and 15 bases lay in between. Written as DNA, the CDR3 is TGTGCCAGCAGCCCCGGAGGGCGGGCCTCCTACAATGAGCAGTTCTTC. It codes for CASSPGGRASYNEQFF.

For this clone: Within the sample, other DNA sequences also encode this same CDR3. The genes are TRBV7-2 and TRBJ2-7, with D hard to call. Germline CDR1 reads SGHTA; CDR2 reads FQGNSA. This CDR3 is 13 amino acids long. Between the trimmed V and J ends, which lost 6 bases and 3 bases, there was a span of 12 bases. CDR3 protein: CASSLGLGYEQYF. In nucleotides, the CDR3 is TGTGCCAGCAGTCTTGGATTGGGCTACGAGCAGTACTTC.